These 9 T cell receptor beta chains share one sample of origin, sequenced in a study of T cells in Graves' hyperthyroidism and ophthalmopathy (dated by TCRdb to between 2018 and 2021). Libraries were prepared through multiplex PCR. TCRdb lists the instrument as Illumina HiSeq 2000. The TCR beta CDR3 regions were amplified from the RNA transcripts. The TCR CDR3 was subjected to a first round of RT-PCR using the HTBI primer set and the Qiagen OneStep RT-PCR kit. TCRdb trimmed the raw reads at Q25, called clones with MiXCR and kept productive beta chains. Each CDR3 protein appears once, grouped with its most common genes and DNA. In this sample the table shows 560,000 or so distinct CDR3 sequences, around 46% of which occur a single time. The top ten clonotypes cover 8.2% of the sample. The material sequenced was peripheral blood or thyroid tissue (not recorded which). The receptors here all came from a woman between 18 and 29 years old with Graves' hyperthyroidism. Donor details come from another sample of the same person, matched by shared clones.

The V gene is TRBV6-1, the J gene TRBJ2-5, with D unresolved. Trimming left V 6 bases short and J 1 base short, with 12 bases between. There are 14 residues in the CDR3. Germline values: CDR1 MNHNS, CDR2 SASEGT. The CDR3 loop reads CASSQATIQETQYF. The CDR3 DNA reads TGTGCCAGCAGCCAAGCAACTATCCAAGAGACCCAGTACTTC.

This clonotype was detected ten times or more. One junction end disagrees with the germline gene, perhaps due to a read error. This sequence joins TRBV7-7 and TRBJ2-4; D remains ambiguous. CDR1 SSHAT and CDR2 FNYEAQ come from the germline V gene (reference sequence). The length of the CDR3 is 13 residues. CDR3 region: CASSLVAKNIQYF. CDR3 sequence (DNA): TGTGCTAGCAGCTTGGTAGCCAAAAACATTCAGTACTTC.

Ten or more counts support this clonotype. The chain uses TRBV29-1 and TRBJ1-1; D gene ambiguous. Germline CDR1 is SQVTM and CDR2 is ANQGSEA. Deletions cut 7 bases from V and 0 bases from J, with 12 bases between. The CDR3 consists of 13 residues. Written as DNA, the CDR3 is TGCAGCGCCGAAGCGAACTTGAACACTGAAGCTTTCTTT. It encodes CSAEANLNTEAFF.

The V and J genes are TRBV5-2 and TRBJ2-7; the D call TRBD2 from the table was never checked on the DNA. TRBV5-2 is tagged as a pseudogene. CDR3 length equals 13 residues. The CDR3 bases are TGTGCCAGCAAGACTAGCGGGGGGTACGAGCAGTACTTC. It encodes CASKTSGGYEQYF.

The rearrangement uses TRBV5-1 and TRBJ1-6, with D hard to call. The V end lost 4 bases, the J end lost 8 bases, and 10 bases lay between the germline ends. This CDR3 is 13 amino acids long. Per germline, CDR1 SGHRS and CDR2 YFSETQ. CDR3 sequence: CASSPLTDSPLHF. CDR3 DNA sequence: TGCGCCAGCAGCCCCCTGACGGATTCACCCCTCCACTTT. Complete variable domain (other parts from reference TRBV5-1 and TRBJ1-6): KAGVTQTPRYLIKTRGQQVTLSCSPISGHRSVSWYQQTPGQGLQFLFEYFSETQRNKGNFPGRFSGRQFSNSRSEMNVSTLELGDSALYLCASSPLTDSPLHFGNGTRLTVT.

V is TRBV5-1 and J is TRBJ1-1; D remains ambiguous. Germline CDR1 and CDR2: SGHRS and YFSETQ. The CDR3 runs 15 residues. Trimming took 0 bases from V and 0 from J, leaving 9 bases between them. Here the CDR3 DNA reads TGCGCCAGCAGCTTGGTGGCAACGATGAACACTGAAGCTTTCTTT. This codes for CASSLVATMNTEAFF.

The chain links TRBV10-3 to TRBJ1-2; 9 positions match TRBD1. The germline V gene encodes CDR1 ENHRY and CDR2 SYGVKD. Trimming removed 10 bases from V and 2 bases from J; junction bases left unmatched: 14. This CDR3 comprises 16 residues. CDR3 DNA: TGTGCCAGCTCATCGCGCGGGGGACAGGGAAACTATGGCTACACCTTC. Its protein is CASSSRGGQGNYGYTF.

The chain links TRBV5-1 to TRBJ1-3, with D possibly matching TRBD1 (6 bases). Germline CDR1 reads SGHRS; CDR2 reads YFSETQ. The V end lost 4 bases, the J end lost 0 bases, and 20 bases lay between the germline ends. The CDR3 is made up of 18 amino acids. The DNA for the CDR3 is TGCGCCAGCAGCAACCACCCCGGGACATGGAGCTCTGGAAACACCATATATTTT. Encoded protein: CASSNHPGTWSSGNTIYF.

This clonotype was counted once. This rearrangement joins TRBV7-9 to TRBJ1-4; D gene unclear. The germline V gene has CDR1 SEHNR and CDR2 FQNEAQ (reference sequence). The CDR3 covers 14 residues. V was clipped by 2 bases and J by 9 bases, with 13 bases between them. CDR3 protein: CASSLFGVGKKLFF. DNA for the CDR3: TGTGCCAGCAGCTTATTTGGGGTTGGCAAAAAACTGTTTTTT.